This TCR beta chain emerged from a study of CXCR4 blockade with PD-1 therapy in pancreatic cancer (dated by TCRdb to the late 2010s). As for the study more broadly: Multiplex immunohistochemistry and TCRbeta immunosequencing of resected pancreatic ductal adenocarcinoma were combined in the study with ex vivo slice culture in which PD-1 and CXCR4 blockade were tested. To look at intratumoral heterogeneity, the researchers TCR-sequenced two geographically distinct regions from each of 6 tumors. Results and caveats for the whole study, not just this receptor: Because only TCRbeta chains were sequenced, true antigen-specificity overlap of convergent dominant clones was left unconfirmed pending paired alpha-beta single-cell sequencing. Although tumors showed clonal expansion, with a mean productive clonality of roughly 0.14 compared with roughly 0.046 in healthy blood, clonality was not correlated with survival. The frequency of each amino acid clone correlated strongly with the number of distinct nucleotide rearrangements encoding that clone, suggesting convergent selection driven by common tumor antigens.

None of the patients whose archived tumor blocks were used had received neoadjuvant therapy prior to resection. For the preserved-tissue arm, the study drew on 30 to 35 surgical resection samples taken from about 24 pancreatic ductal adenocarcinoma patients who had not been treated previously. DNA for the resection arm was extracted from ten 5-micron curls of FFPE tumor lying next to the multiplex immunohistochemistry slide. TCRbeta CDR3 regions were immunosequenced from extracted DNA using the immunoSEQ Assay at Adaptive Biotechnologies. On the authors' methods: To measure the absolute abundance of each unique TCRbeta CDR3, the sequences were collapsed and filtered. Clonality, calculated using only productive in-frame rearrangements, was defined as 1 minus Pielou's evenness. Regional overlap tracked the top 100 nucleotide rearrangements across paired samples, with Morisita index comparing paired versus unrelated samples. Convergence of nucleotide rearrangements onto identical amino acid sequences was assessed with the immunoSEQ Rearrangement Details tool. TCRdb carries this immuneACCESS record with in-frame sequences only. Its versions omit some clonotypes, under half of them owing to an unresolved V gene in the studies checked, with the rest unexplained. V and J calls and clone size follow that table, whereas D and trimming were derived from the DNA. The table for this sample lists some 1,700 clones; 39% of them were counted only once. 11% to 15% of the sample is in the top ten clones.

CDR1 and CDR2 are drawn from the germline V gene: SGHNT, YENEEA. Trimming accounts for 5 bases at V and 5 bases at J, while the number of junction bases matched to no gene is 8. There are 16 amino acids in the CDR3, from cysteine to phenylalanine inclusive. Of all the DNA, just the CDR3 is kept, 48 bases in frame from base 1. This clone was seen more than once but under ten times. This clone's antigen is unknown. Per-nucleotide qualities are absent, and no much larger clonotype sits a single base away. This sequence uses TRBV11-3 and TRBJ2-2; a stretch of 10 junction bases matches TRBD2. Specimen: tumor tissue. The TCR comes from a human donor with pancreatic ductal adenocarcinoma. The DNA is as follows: TGTGCCAGCAGCCCAGAGGTAGCGGGAGGAACCGGGGAGCTGTTTTTT. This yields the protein CASSPEVAGGTGELFF.